These 2 T cell receptor beta chains came from one sample sequenced in a study of blood T cells in healthy people across ages. The second PCR ran roughly 6 to 11 cycles with a sample-barcoded 5' primer and J-beta primers. TCRdb recomputed calls from the 5' RACE reads with MiXCR, one row per CDR3 protein. The sample shows approximately 810,000 distinct CDR3 sequences, 35% to 40% of them seen only once. Material for sequencing was blood. The receptors originated from a man younger than 35 in good health.

The chain carries TRBV7-8 and TRBJ2-1; D is possibly TRBD2 (5 bases). CDR1 SGHVS and CDR2 FQNEAQ come from the germline V gene. Trimming pared 5 bases from V and 3 bases from J, leaving 20 bases between. This CDR3 has 17 amino acids. The CDR3 is CASSPGLREGGYNEQFF. The CDR3 DNA reads TGTGCCAGCAGCCCGGGGTTGAGGGAAGGAGGCTACAATGAGCAGTTCTTC.

This clonotype was counted between two and nine times. The chain carries TRBV9 and TRBJ2-6; 7 bases match TRBD1. This CDR3 comprises 20 residues. The germline V gene has CDR1 SGDLS and CDR2 YYNGEE. V trimming: 2 bases; J trimming: 0 bases; junction bases outside the gene matches: 14. CDR3 nucleotide sequence: TGTGCCAGCAGCGTGAGAGGACGGACAGGCGTCTTCTCTGGGGCCAACGTCCTGACTTTC. It yields the protein CASSVRGRTGVFSGANVLTF.